This T cell receptor (beta chain) was captured by sequencing in a study of Ad26.COV2.S vaccination and SARS-CoV-2 variants. Assay used: immunoSEQ multiplex PCR; TCRdb lists only in-frame clones, some missing. In the table there are more than 250,000 clones, approximately 89% of which are singletons. Germline V gives CDR1 LGHDT, CDR2 YNNKEL (reference sequence). V lost 6 bases to trimming and J lost 2 bases; unmatched junction nucleotides: 8. There are 17 residues in the CDR3. Treatment noted: some 20 received Ad26.COV2.S at low or high dose, single or two shots; about 5 received placebo; per-sample allocation not given. The study sampled participants on day 63 after the first vaccine or placebo injection.

This clonotype was sampled from a person aged 18-60 years who received the Ad26.COV2.S COVID-19 vaccine or a placebo. J is TRBJ2-5 and V is TRBV3-1 (or the pseudogene TRBV3-2), with TRBD2 matching over 14 bases. The specimen comprised peripheral blood, sampled in a trial of Ad26.COV2.S vaccine versus placebo. The CDR3, as DNA: TGTGCCAGCAGTCCTTTCCGGACTAGCGGGGGGCAAGAGACCCAGTACTTC. Amino acids: CASSPFRTSGGQETQYF.